This T cell receptor (beta chain) was sequenced during a study of OX40 agonist ivuxolimab in advanced cancers. Notes on the study in general: Clonal expansion by week 6 occurred in CD4+ and CD8+ blood T cells (at 0.1 to 3.0 mg/kg). Among the least clonally expanded were partial responders at 0.1-3.0 mg/kg.

TCRdb's table, derived via immunoSEQ multiplex PCR, lists solely in-frame clones and lacks some. The sample has 25,000 to 35,000 clones, 70% to 90% seen once; the top ten hold around 31%. Per the germline V gene, CDR1 is SEHNR and CDR2 is FQNEAQ (reference sequence). V trimming: 8 bases; J trimming: 6 bases; junction bases outside the gene matches: 12. The CDR3 has 14 amino acids. Notes on this clone: Its antigen remains unknown.

The rearrangement uses TRBV7-9 and TRBJ1-2; 7 bases fit TRBD1. Sample: CD4+ or CD8+ T cells sorted from blood, taken in a trial of the OX40 agonist ivuxolimab. This clonotype originated in an adult with an advanced solid tumor such as melanoma, head and neck, liver or kidney cancer. The CDR3 sequence: CASRPTGTVDGYTF. CDR3 in DNA: TGTGCCAGCCGACCTACCGGGACAGTTGATGGCTACACCTTC.